Each of the 25 T cell receptor beta chains below was sequenced from the same sample in a study of blood T cell repertoires in COVID-19. Profiling relied on immunoSEQ multiplex PCR, and the TCRdb table lists in-frame clones only, not all of them. The sample lists about 390,000 clones; over 75% were seen once. The sequenced sample consisted of peripheral blood. The receptors derive from a woman in her fifties or sixties with COVID-19, enrolled during active disease.

The CDR3 here is CASSPPGGKNTEAFF. CDR3 nucleotide sequence: TGTGCCAGCTCACCTCCGGGCGGGAAGAACACTGAAGCTTTCTTT. The V call is TRBV18, the J call TRBJ1-1; D gene uncertain. CDR3 length: 15 amino acids. Germline V CDR1 and CDR2: KGHSH, LQKENI. The V and J ends lost 3 bases and 1 base respectively, with 12 bases between them.

This chain connects TRBV7-3 to TRBJ1-2, with a weak D call TRBD1 (6 bases). The CDR3 runs 14 residues. The V end was cut by 4 bases, the J end by 4 bases, with 13 bases between. Per the germline V gene, CDR1 is SGHTA and CDR2 is FQGTGA. CDR3 sequence: CASSSPGQSYGYTF. DNA of the CDR3: TGTGCCAGCAGCTCACCGGGACAAAGCTATGGCTACACCTTC. Together with reference TRBV7-3 and TRBJ1-2, the CDR3 gives the full variable domain: GAGVSQTPSNKVTEKGKYVELRCDPISGHTALYWYRQSLGQGPEFLIYFQGTGAADDSGLPNDRFFAVRPEGSVSTLKIQRTERGDSAVYLCASSSPGQSYGYTFGSGTRLTVV.

V and J are TRBV29-1 and TRBJ1-2; D is unresolved. This CDR3 comprises 10 residues. Germline values: CDR1 SQVTM, CDR2 ANQGSEA. CDR3 sequence (DNA): TGCAGAGAGGAGTCCTATGGCTACACCTTC. It yields the protein CREESYGYTF.

The chain has TRBV5-1 and TRBJ2-7, with TRBD2 matching 8 bases. The CDR3 runs to 15 residues. Germline CDR1 and CDR2: SGHRS and YFSETQ. With V trimmed by 1 base and J by 3 bases, 6 bases remained unmatched. CDR3 sequence (DNA): TGCGCCAGCAGCTTGACGGGACTAGGGAGCTACGAGCAGTACTTC. Its translation: CASSLTGLGSYEQYF.

This clone was seen a handful of times. The J gene is TRBJ2-3, the V gene TRBV3-1 (or the pseudogene TRBV3-2); TRBD2 matches 11 bases. This CDR3 is 18 amino acids long. Germline V gene lookup returns CDR1 LGHDT and CDR2 YNNKEL (reference sequence). V shed 1 base and J 5 bases; nucleotides not matched to a gene: 11. The CDR3 sequence is CASSQGGLTSGGGDTQYF. In DNA, the CDR3 is TGTGCCAGCAGCCAAGGAGGGCTAACTAGCGGGGGAGGAGATACGCAGTATTTT.

The chain has TRBV19 and TRBJ2-1, with D possibly being TRBD1 (7 bases). The CDR3 extends over 14 amino acids. V shed 1 base and J shed 7 bases, with 11 bases lying between them. Germline CDR1 and CDR2: LNHDA and SQIVND (reference sequence). CDR3 amino acids: CASSIASGGNEQFF. DNA of the CDR3: TGTGCCAGTAGTATAGCTTCAGGGGGGAATGAGCAGTTCTTC.

V is TRBV5-8 and J is TRBJ1-5; 10 nucleotides line up with TRBD1. The trim removed 6 bases at V and 8 bases at J, leaving 14 bases unmatched. This CDR3 is built from 16 residues. In germline, CDR1 is SGHTS, CDR2 YDEGEE. CDR3 loop: CASTKTLGTGEEPQHF. The DNA of the CDR3 is TGTGCCAGCACTAAGACCCTTGGGACAGGGGAGGAGCCCCAGCATTTT.

This clone was seen at least ten times. The rearrangement joins TRBV4-1 to TRBJ2-1, with TRBD2 matching over 11 bases. The CDR3 loop spans 15 amino acids. Germline trimming cut 5 bases from V and 6 bases from J; bases unmatched to any gene: 6. Per the germline V gene, CDR1 is MGHRA and CDR2 is YSYEKL. The CDR3 DNA is TGCGCCAGCAGCGATAGCGGGGGGGCGCTCAATGAGCAGTTCTTC. It yields the protein CASSDSGGALNEQFF.

J is TRBJ2-1 and V is TRBV12-3 or TRBV12-4; 8 bases are shared with TRBD1. The CDR3 totals 12 residues. Trimming removed 10 bases from V and 9 bases from J; junction bases left unmatched: 8. CDR3 residues: CATRTGFGEQFF. DNA for the CDR3: TGTGCCACCAGGACAGGGTTCGGTGAGCAGTTCTTC.

The rearrangement joins TRBV30 to TRBJ1-2, with D uncertain. Trimming stripped 3 bases from V and 5 bases from J, with 10 bases between. In germline, CDR1 is GTSNPN, CDR2 SVGIG (reference sequence). CDR3 size: 12 residues. CDR3 DNA sequence: TGTGCCTGGAGGGGTACAGAATATGGCTACACCTTC. It translates to CAWRGTEYGYTF.

The genes are TRBV5-1 and TRBJ1-5; tentative D call: TRBD1 (6 bases). Germline V lookup: CDR1 SGHRS, CDR2 YFSETQ. CDR3 length: 16 residues. V was pared by 4 bases and J by 1 base, with 15 bases between. The CDR3 DNA follows: TGCGCCAGCAGCCCGGGGCCCAGGGGCAGCAATCAGCCCCAGCATTTT. This translates into CASSPGPRGSNQPQHF.

V is TRBV5-1 and J is TRBJ2-1; maybe TRBD1 (5 bases). From germline, CDR1 is SGHRS and CDR2 YFSETQ. This CDR3 has 13 amino acids. With 4 bases removed from V and 9 bases from J, the gap between germline ends came to 14 bases. CDR3 residues: CASSPGPTGEQFF. CDR3 in DNA: TGCGCCAGCAGCCCAGGGCCTACCGGTGAGCAGTTCTTC.

Note on this clone: The sample carries other DNA sequences with the same CDR3. This sequence joins TRBV14 and TRBJ1-5; D ambiguous. V shed 1 base and J shed 4 bases, with 5 bases lying between them. The CDR3 has 13 amino acids. Germline CDR1 reads SGHDN; CDR2 reads FVKESK. Here the CDR3 reads CASSQGANQPQHF. The CDR3 DNA follows: TGTGCCAGCAGCCAAGGAGCTAATCAGCCCCAGCATTTT.

J is TRBJ1-2 and V is TRBV7-2; D is uncertain. The CDR3 is made up of 15 amino acids. V lost 4 bases and J 1 base, leaving 13 bases between the germline ends. Germline-derived CDR1 and CDR2 are SGHTA and FQGNSA. The CDR3 DNA reads TGTGCCAGCAGCTCTGGTAGAGGTGTTAACTATGGCTACACCTTC. It translates to CASSSGRGVNYGYTF.

The rearrangement links TRBV6-5 to TRBJ2-1; 7 bases align to TRBD1. Germline lookup yields CDR1 MNHEY and CDR2 SVGAGI. The CDR3 has 13 amino acids. V shed 7 bases, J shed 4 bases, and the junction held 4 bases outside the gene matches. CDR3 sequence (DNA): TGTGCCAGCAATAGGGGGCCTTACAATGAGCAGTTCTTC. Its translation: CASNRGPYNEQFF.

This rearrangement joins TRBV5-1 to TRBJ2-5, with D maybe TRBD2 (7 bases). Per the germline V gene, CDR1 is SGHRS and CDR2 is YFSETQ. The V gene lost 3 bases and the J gene lost 2 bases, with 17 bases spanning the gap. The CDR3 has 16 amino acids. DNA for the CDR3: TGCGCCAGCAGCTCCGGGGGCAGGGGAGGGCAAGAGACCCAGTACTTC. As protein: CASSSGGRGGQETQYF.

As concerns this clone: A much larger clone sits a single nucleotide away, making a read error possible. The V gene is TRBV7-2, the J gene TRBJ2-7, with D perhaps TRBD1 (6 bases). The germline V and J ends were trimmed by 0 bases and 2 bases, with 11 bases remaining between them. The germline CDR1 and CDR2 sequences are SGHTA and FQGNSA. CDR3 length equals 15 residues. The chain's CDR3 is CASSLARTATYEQYF. The CDR3 nucleotides are TGTGCCAGCAGCTTAGCGAGGACAGCCACCTACGAGCAGTACTTC.

V is TRBV19 and J is TRBJ1-4, with D perhaps TRBD1 (6 bases). The CDR3 extends over 19 amino acids. Germline CDR1 is LNHDA and CDR2 is SQIVND (reference sequence). Trimming took 6 bases from V and 6 from J, leaving 29 bases between them. CDR3 sequence (DNA): TGTGCCAGTAGCCCCCTACGCGGACAGCCTATCAGTGGTTATGAAAAACTGTTTTTT. Encoded protein: CASSPLRGQPISGYEKLFF.

The chain links TRBV18 to TRBJ1-5; D possibly corresponds to TRBD1 (6 bases). Trimming removed 8 bases from V and 0 bases from J, with 11 bases in between. The length of the CDR3 is 14 residues. The germline CDR1 and CDR2 sequences are KGHSH and LQKENI. CDR3 coding DNA: TGTGCCAGCGCCGGGACAAATAGCAATCAGCCCCAGCATTTT. Encoded protein: CASAGTNSNQPQHF.

V and J are TRBV7-3 and TRBJ2-1; 7 positions agree with TRBD2. The junction had 6 bases not matched to a gene; V was cut back by 5 bases and J by 5 bases. CDR3 length: 14 residues. Germline CDR1 is SGHTA and CDR2 is FQGTGA. CDR3 bases: TGTGCCAGCAGCAAGAGCGGGGCAAACAATGAGCAGTTCTTC. Its protein is CASSKSGANNEQFF.

The V and J genes are TRBV14 and TRBJ2-1; TRBD1 aligns across 7 bases. Germline V gene data show CDR1 as SGHDN and CDR2 as FVKESK. The CDR3 has 16 residues. The junction had 10 bases not matched to a gene; V was cut back by 4 bases and J by 4 bases. CDR3: CASSLGDSPVYNEQFF. The CDR3 DNA follows: TGTGCCAGCAGCCTGGGGGACAGTCCGGTGTACAATGAGCAGTTCTTC.

The V call is TRBV13, the J call TRBJ2-4, with TRBD2 matching 9 bases. V gave up 6 bases and J gave up 4 bases; unmatched junction bases: 4. This CDR3 region has 14 residues. The germline CDR1 and CDR2 sequences are PRHDT and FYEKMQ (reference sequence). CDR3 region: CASSSGGGKNIQYF. As DNA, the CDR3 is TGTGCCAGCAGTAGCGGGGGCGGGAAAAACATTCAGTACTTC.

V and J are TRBV10-3 and TRBJ2-7, with D possibly being TRBD1 (6 bases). The V end lost 5 bases, the J end lost 1 base, and 9 bases lay between the germline ends. Germline CDR1 reads ENHRY; CDR2 reads SYGVKD. The CDR3 runs to 13 residues. The CDR3 coding sequence is TGTGCCATCAGTAACAGGGATTCCTACGAGCAGTACTTC. Translation gives CAISNRDSYEQYF.

The chain employs TRBV19 and TRBJ2-4; 9 positions agree with TRBD1. This CDR3 has 17 residues. The V segment lost 7 bases and the J segment 9 bases; nucleotides outside the gene matches: 19. Germline V lookup: CDR1 LNHDA, CDR2 SQIVND (reference sequence). In nucleotides, the CDR3 is TGTGCCAGTACCGACGCACCGATCACCGGGACAGGGTCCATTCAGTACTTC. Residues: CASTDAPITGTGSIQYF.

This clone was detected once. V and J are TRBV6-5 and TRBJ1-5; no definite D call. V lost 6 bases and J 3 bases, leaving 9 bases between the germline ends. The CDR3 length is 13 residues. From germline, CDR1 is MNHEY and CDR2 SVGAGI. The CDR3 bases are TGTGCCAGCAGCTACAGAGACAATCAGCCCCAGCATTTT. Protein product: CASSYRDNQPQHF.